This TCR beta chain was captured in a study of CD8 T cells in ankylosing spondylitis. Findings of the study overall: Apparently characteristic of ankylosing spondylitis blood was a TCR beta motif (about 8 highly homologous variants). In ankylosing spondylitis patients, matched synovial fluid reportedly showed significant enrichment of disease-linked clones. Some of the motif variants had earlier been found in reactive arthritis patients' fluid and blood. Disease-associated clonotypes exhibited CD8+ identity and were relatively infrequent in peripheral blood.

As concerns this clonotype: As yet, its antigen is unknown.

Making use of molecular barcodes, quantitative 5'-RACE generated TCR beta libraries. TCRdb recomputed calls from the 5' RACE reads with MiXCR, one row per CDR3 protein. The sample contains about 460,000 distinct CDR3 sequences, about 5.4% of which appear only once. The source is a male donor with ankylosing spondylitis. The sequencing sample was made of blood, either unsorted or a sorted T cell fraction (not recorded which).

CDR3 coding DNA: TGCGCCAGCAGCGAACTAGCGGGGGGGCAAAATGAGCAGTTCTTC. Its protein is CASSELAGGQNEQFF. This chain connects TRBV5-1 to TRBJ2-1; 13 bases are a match to TRBD2. The germline gives CDR1 SGHRS, CDR2 YFSETQ. The CDR3 sequence is 15 residues long. After removal of 4 bases from V and 7 bases from J, the junction contained 5 bases not matched to a gene.